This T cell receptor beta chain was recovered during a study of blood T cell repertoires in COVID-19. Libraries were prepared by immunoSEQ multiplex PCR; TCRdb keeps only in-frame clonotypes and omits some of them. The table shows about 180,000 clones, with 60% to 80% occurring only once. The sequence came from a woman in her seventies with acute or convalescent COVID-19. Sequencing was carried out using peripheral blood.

In DNA form, the CDR3 reads TGTGCCAGTAGTTCCACCGGGTCCTCCTTCTCCTACGAGCAGTACTTC. As protein: CASSSTGSSFSYEQYF. The chain recombines TRBV19 with TRBJ2-7; D is unclear. Germline CDR1 is LNHDA and CDR2 is SQIVND (reference sequence). V was shortened by 5 bases and J by 0 bases, with 17 bases between the two germline ends. The CDR3 consists of 16 residues. The full variable domain, rest sourced from reference TRBV19 and TRBJ2-7, is DGGITQSPKYLFRKEGQNVTLSCEQNLNHDAMYWYRQDPGQGLRLIYYSQIVNDFQKGDIAEGYSVSREKKESFPLTVTSAQKNPTAFYLCASSSTGSSFSYEQYFGPGTRLTVT.